This TCR beta chain came from a study of cytomegalovirus exposure and HLA in healthy donors. Participants comprised healthy donors of bone marrow. Each donor was nominally healthy when sampled (though unrecorded immune exposures were likely). Study-wide points: In vitro confirmation showed a few CMV-associated chains to be CMV antigen specific. For most TCR beta V segments, an earlier analysis put the productive rate at about 90% or about 30% of the time.

13 Jbeta primers and 60 Vbeta primers were used for the PCR. The protocol was immunoSEQ multiplex PCR, while the TCRdb copy is restricted to in-frame clones and leaves out a portion. The table lists roughly 200,000 clones, 65% to 90% of them singletons, with around 0.31% in the top ten. Of note for this clone: Its antigen remains unidentified.

The germline V gene has CDR1 SQVTM and CDR2 ANQGSEA. There are 13 residues in the CDR3. The junction had 8 bases not matched to a gene; V was cut back by 7 bases and J by 6 bases. The TCR was taken from a woman in her thirties in good health and CMV-seronegative. The sample consisted of PBMCs. The chain has TRBV29-1 and TRBJ2-1; the match to TRBD1 covers 8 bases. CDR3 protein: CSACRDRLNEQFF. The CDR3 DNA reads as TGCAGCGCGTGCCGGGACAGGCTCAATGAGCAGTTCTTC.